The 29 T cell receptor beta chains presented below share a single source sample, sequenced in a study of blood T cell repertoires in COVID-19. The data were produced by immunoSEQ multiplex PCR, yet TCRdb's version contains in-frame clones alone and is incomplete. This table holds 450,000 or so clones, around 90% found once. Sequencing input: peripheral blood. Receptor source: a man aged 18 to 29 with COVID-19, enrolled during active disease.

This chain links TRBV11-3 with TRBJ2-1; D perhaps matches TRBD2 (5 bases). The CDR3 totals 18 residues. Germline CDR1 reads SGHNT; CDR2 reads YENEEA. The V end was cut by 1 base, the J end by 0 bases, with 16 bases between. CDR3 residues: CASSLVGLARSSYNEQFF. As DNA, the CDR3 is TGTGCCAGCAGCTTAGTGGGCCTAGCTAGAAGCTCCTACAATGAGCAGTTCTTC.

This chain links TRBV19 with TRBJ1-5; no reliable D call. Trimming pared 4 bases from V and 4 bases from J, leaving 8 bases between. The CDR3 is 13 amino acids. Germline loops: CDR1 LNHDA, CDR2 SQIVND (reference sequence). CDR3 nucleotides: TGTGCCAGTAGTAGGGCCTCTAATCAGCCCCAGCATTTT. Translating it yields CASSRASNQPQHF.

This rearrangement joins TRBV7-2 to TRBJ2-5; D perhaps matches TRBD2 (5 bases). Looked up from germline, CDR1 is SGHTA and CDR2 is FQGNSA. V lost 1 base to trimming and J lost 3 bases, with 15 bases between them. The CDR3 consists of 16 residues. The CDR3 region has the DNA TGTGCCAGCAGCTTAGTCCCTCGGGGTACCAAAGAGACCCAGTACTTC. This translates into CASSLVPRGTKETQYF.

The chain carries TRBV19 and TRBJ2-2; no reliable D call. Germline CDR1 and CDR2: LNHDA and SQIVND (reference sequence). With 3 bases removed from V and 5 bases from J, the gap between germline ends came to 7 bases. This CDR3 has 13 amino acids. Here the CDR3 reads CASSIDTTGELFF. In DNA, the CDR3 is TGTGCCAGTAGTATCGACACGACCGGGGAGCTGTTTTTT.

This chain joins TRBV2 and TRBJ1-2; D might be TRBD1 (6 bases). V lost 2 bases, J lost 4 bases, and 14 bases lay in between. The CDR3 length is 15 residues. Germline assignment: CDR1 SNHLY and CDR2 FYNNEI. CDR3 loop: CASSESGARFYGYTF. The CDR3 region has the DNA TGTGCCAGCAGTGAATCAGGGGCCCGTTTCTATGGCTACACCTTC.

The J gene is TRBJ2-3, the V gene TRBV18; the D is unclear. This CDR3 spans 15 amino acids. Trimming stripped 8 bases from V and 2 bases from J, with 17 bases between. Germline CDR1 and CDR2: KGHSH and LQKENI. This chain's CDR3 is CASVLPDTLTDTQYF. The DNA for the CDR3 is TGTGCCAGCGTACTGCCTGACACTCTCACAGATACGCAGTATTTT.

This chain joins TRBV5-1 and TRBJ1-4, with unresolved D. The CDR3 extends over 16 amino acids. Trimming pared 0 bases from V and 7 bases from J, leaving 16 bases between. The germline CDR1 and CDR2 sequences are SGHRS and YFSETQ. In DNA form, the CDR3 reads TGCGCCAGCAGCTTGGACCTCTCCCGAGGCGGTGAAAAACTGTTTTTT. Its translation: CASSLDLSRGGEKLFF.

The chain links TRBV4-1 to TRBJ2-5; no clear D. There are 13 residues in the CDR3. CDR1 and CDR2 (germline): MGHRA, YSYEKL. Between the trimmed V and J ends, which lost 3 bases and 5 bases, there was a span of 10 bases. The CDR3 sequence is CASSHDAAETQYF. DNA of the CDR3: TGCGCCAGCAGCCACGACGCGGCGGAGACCCAGTACTTC.

The chain carries TRBV7-8 and TRBJ2-3, with 9 bases matching TRBD2. This CDR3 spans 17 amino acids. Germline loops: CDR1 SGHVS, CDR2 FQNEAQ. The V segment lost 2 bases and the J segment 2 bases; nucleotides outside the gene matches: 8. CDR3 DNA: TGTGCCAGCAGCTTAAGGCCAAGCGGGGGGTCCACAGATACGCAGTATTTT. It is translated as CASSLRPSGGSTDTQYF. Full variable domain (remainder filled in from reference TRBV7-8 and TRBJ2-3): GAGVSQSPRYKVAKRGQDVALRCDPISGHVSLFWYQQALGQGPEFLTYFQNEAQLDKSGLPSDRFFAERPEGSVSTLKIQRTQQEDSAVYLCASSLRPSGGSTDTQYFGPGTRLTVL.

The chain recombines TRBV19 with TRBJ2-1; D is possibly TRBD1 (6 bases). The germline V and J ends were trimmed by 9 bases and 5 bases, with 26 bases remaining between them. In germline, CDR1 is LNHDA, CDR2 SQIVND (reference sequence). The CDR3 has 17 residues. The CDR3 is CASSAPGQGRRDNEQFF. The CDR3, as DNA: TGTGCCAGCTCAGCTCCCGGTCAGGGGAGAAGGGACAATGAGCAGTTCTTC.

This chain connects TRBV11-1 to TRBJ2-3; 7 nucleotides match TRBD1. Germline V gene sequence: CDR1 SGHAT, CDR2 FQDESV (reference sequence). Unmatched junction bases numbered 5, after V lost 5 bases and J lost 0 bases. This CDR3 contains 15 residues. The CDR3 reads CASSPVGQSTDTQYF. Here the CDR3 DNA reads TGTGCCAGCAGCCCCGTGGGACAGAGCACAGATACGCAGTATTTT.

The chain is built from TRBV5-4 and TRBJ2-5, with TRBD2 matching 7 bases. From germline, CDR1 is SGHNT and CDR2 YYREEE (reference sequence). CDR3 length: 15 amino acids. Losses at the gene ends were 2 bases for V and 1 base for J; bases not matched to a gene: 5. CDR3 coding DNA: TGTGCCAGCAGCTTTGCGGGAGTGGGCCAAGAGACCCAGTACTTC. Translation gives CASSFAGVGQETQYF.

V gene TRBV19 combines with J gene TRBJ2-7, with D uncertain. Between the trimmed V and J ends, which lost 2 bases and 3 bases, there was a span of 14 bases. The CDR3 is 15 amino acids. Germline V gives CDR1 LNHDA, CDR2 SQIVND (reference sequence). This CDR3 reads CASSISDSQYYEQYF. Written as DNA, the CDR3 is TGTGCCAGTAGTATAAGTGACTCACAATACTACGAGCAGTACTTC.

The chain combines TRBV2 with TRBJ1-2; 10 bases match TRBD1. V lost 8 bases to trimming and J lost 4 bases; unmatched junction nucleotides: 7. CDR1 is SNHLY and CDR2 is FYNNEI in the germline V gene. The CDR3 length is 14 residues. The CDR3 region is CASGGQGPVYGYTF. The CDR3 region has the DNA TGTGCCAGCGGGGGACAGGGGCCCGTCTATGGCTACACCTTC.

The chain is built from TRBV20-1 and TRBJ2-3; TRBD2 matches 10 bases. The J segment lost 7 bases and the V segment lost 3 bases, leaving 7 bases of the junction unmatched. This CDR3 region has 14 residues. CDR1 is DFQATT and CDR2 is SNEGSKA in the germline V gene (reference sequence). In nucleotides, the CDR3 is TGCAGTGCTAGTACAGCGGGGGGGCCAAATACGCAGTATTTT. It yields the protein CSASTAGGPNTQYF.

The chain is built from TRBV6-5 and TRBJ1-1, with 10 bases identical to TRBD1. Germline lookup yields CDR1 MNHEY and CDR2 SVGAGI. The CDR3 contains 12 residues. V lost 6 bases, J lost 11 bases, and 6 bases stayed unmatched. CDR3: CASRVTGGMAFF. The CDR3 coding sequence is TGTGCCAGCAGAGTGACAGGGGGCATGGCTTTCTTT.

The rearrangement uses TRBV28 and TRBJ1-4, with 10 bases fitting TRBD1. Trimming cost V 6 bases and J 8 bases; bases outside gene matches: 6. The CDR3 spans 14 residues. The germline V gene encodes CDR1 MDHEN and CDR2 SYDVKM. CDR3 bases: TGTGCCAGCAGGGGGGACAGGGGTGGCGAAAAACTGTTTTTT. Translating gives CASRGDRGGEKLFF.

The rearrangement joins TRBV5-1 to TRBJ2-2; tentative D call: TRBD1 (5 bases). V lost 4 bases to trimming and J lost 4 bases, with 17 bases between them. The CDR3 spans 16 residues. Germline CDR1 is SGHRS and CDR2 is YFSETQ. CDR3 sequence: CASSPRPGLSTGELFF. The CDR3, as DNA: TGCGCCAGCAGCCCCAGACCAGGGTTAAGCACCGGGGAGCTGTTTTTT. The entire variable domain, with the rest obtained from reference TRBV5-1 and TRBJ2-2, is as follows: KAGVTQTPRYLIKTRGQQVTLSCSPISGHRSVSWYQQTPGQGLQFLFEYFSETQRNKGNFPGRFSGRQFSNSRSEMNVSTLELGDSALYLCASSPRPGLSTGELFFGEGSRLTVL.

The rearrangement joins TRBV27 to TRBJ1-5, with D possibly being TRBD1 (6 bases). This CDR3 contains 14 residues. Trimming removed 6 bases from V and 3 bases from J, with 12 bases in between. The germline V gene has CDR1 MNHEY and CDR2 SMNVEV (reference sequence). The CDR3 spells CASRKRTANQPQHF. The DNA of the CDR3 is TGTGCCAGCAGAAAACGGACAGCCAATCAGCCCCAGCATTTT.

This sequence joins TRBV9 and TRBJ2-5; the D gene is possibly TRBD2 (6 bases). The CDR3 runs 15 residues. Germline CDR1 is SGDLS and CDR2 is YYNGEE. V shed 0 bases and J shed 1 base, with 10 bases lying between them. CDR3 nucleotides: TGTGCCAGCAGCGTAGAGGCGGGAACCCAAGAGACCCAGTACTTC. Protein: CASSVEAGTQETQYF.

The V gene is TRBV4-1, the J gene TRBJ1-4; D is ambiguous. This CDR3 contains 15 residues. The V gene lost 4 bases and the J gene lost 8 bases, with 17 bases spanning the gap. Germline CDR1 and CDR2: MGHRA and YSYEKL. The DNA of the CDR3 is TGCGCCAGCAGCCTCGACATCGGTGGTCGGGAAAAACTGTTTTTT. Its translation: CASSLDIGGREKLFF.

This chain links TRBV4-2 with TRBJ2-7; 9 positions match TRBD1. The CDR3 sequence is 14 residues long. Per germline, CDR1 LGHNA and CDR2 YNFKEQ. Trimming at V came to 4 bases and at J to 4 bases, leaving 5 bases not matched to a gene. The CDR3 loop reads CASSRDGTGYEQYF. In DNA, the CDR3 is TGTGCCAGCAGCCGTGATGGGACAGGGTACGAGCAGTACTTC.

This clone was detected a few times. The gene calls are TRBV6-5 and TRBJ2-5, with 8 bases that match TRBD1. The germline V gene encodes CDR1 MNHEY and CDR2 SVGAGI. The CDR3 loop spans 13 amino acids. With 6 bases clipped from V and 4 bases from J, the junction kept 4 bases outside the gene matches. The CDR3 sequence: CASRATGVETQYF. DNA for the CDR3: TGTGCCAGCAGGGCGACAGGGGTAGAGACCCAGTACTTC.

V usage is TRBV7-9 and J usage is TRBJ2-3, with 14 bases aligning to TRBD2. Germline trimming cut 5 bases from V and 1 base from J; bases unmatched to any gene: 5. This CDR3 has 17 residues. CDR1 and CDR2 from the germline V gene are SEHNR and FQNEAQ (reference sequence). CDR3 DNA sequence: TGTGCCAGCAGCACGGGACTAGCGGGAGACCGCACAGATACGCAGTATTTT. Its protein product is CASSTGLAGDRTDTQYF.

The CDR3 protein is CASTKGTGGKNIQYF. The CDR3 coding sequence is TGTGCCAGTACCAAGGGGACAGGGGGAAAAAACATTCAGTACTTC. The V and J genes are TRBV19 and TRBJ2-4; 11 nucleotides align to TRBD1. V lost 7 bases and J lost 4; bases outside the gene matches: 6. The germline CDR1 and CDR2 sequences are LNHDA and SQIVND (reference sequence). This CDR3 comprises 15 residues.

The rearrangement links TRBV29-1 to TRBJ2-2; TRBD1 might be the D (5 bases). The germline V gene encodes CDR1 SQVTM and CDR2 ANQGSEA. V lost 7 bases to trimming and J lost 1 base, with 13 bases between them. This CDR3 is built from 14 residues. The CDR3 loop is CSALGEKNTGELFF. The CDR3, as DNA: TGCAGCGCCCTAGGGGAAAAGAACACCGGGGAGCTGTTTTTT.

The CDR3 DNA sequence: TGCGCCAGCAGCGCGGGACAGGGGGGGTACAATGAGCAGTTCTTC. This gives the protein CASSAGQGGYNEQFF. This chain links TRBV5-1 with TRBJ2-1, with TRBD1 identical over 11 bases. With V trimmed by 4 bases and J by 4 bases, 4 bases remained unmatched. There are 15 residues in the CDR3. Germline assignment: CDR1 SGHRS and CDR2 YFSETQ.

The rearrangement links TRBV5-4 to TRBJ2-7; the match to TRBD2 covers 13 bases. The J segment lost 2 bases and the V segment lost 5 bases, leaving 4 bases of the junction unmatched. Per the germline V gene, CDR1 is SGHNT and CDR2 is YYREEE (reference sequence). This CDR3 region has 15 residues. The CDR3 DNA is TGTGCCAGCAGAGCCGGGACTAGCGGGACCTACGAGCAGTACTTC. Translating gives CASRAGTSGTYEQYF.

The V call is TRBV5-5, the J call TRBJ1-2, with D perhaps TRBD1 (5 bases). The V end lost 2 bases, the J end lost 0 bases, and 8 bases lay between the germline ends. The germline V gene has CDR1 SGHKS and CDR2 YYEKEE (reference sequence). The CDR3 runs to 14 residues. CDR3 loop: CASSFGGPNYGYTF. The CDR3 nucleotides read TGTGCCAGCAGCTTCGGGGGACCTAACTATGGCTACACCTTC. Variable domain in full (rest from reference TRBV5-5 and TRBJ1-2): DAGVTQSPTHLIKTRGQQVTLRCSPISGHKSVSWYQQVLGQGPQFIFQYYEKEERGRGNFPDRFSARQFPNYSSELNVNALLLGDSALYLCASSFGGPNYGYTFGSGTRLTVV.